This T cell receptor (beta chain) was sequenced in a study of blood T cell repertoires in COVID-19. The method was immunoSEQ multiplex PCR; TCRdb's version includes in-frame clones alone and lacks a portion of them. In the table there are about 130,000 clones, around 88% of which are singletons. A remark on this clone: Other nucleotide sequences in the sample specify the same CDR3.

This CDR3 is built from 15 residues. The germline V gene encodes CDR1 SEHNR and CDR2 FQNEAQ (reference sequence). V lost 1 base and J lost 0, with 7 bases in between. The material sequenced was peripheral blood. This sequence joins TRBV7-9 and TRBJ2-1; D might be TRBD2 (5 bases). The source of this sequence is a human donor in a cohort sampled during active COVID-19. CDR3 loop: CASSLGSGSYNEQFF. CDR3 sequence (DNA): TGTGCCAGCAGCTTAGGCAGCGGCTCCTACAATGAGCAGTTCTTC. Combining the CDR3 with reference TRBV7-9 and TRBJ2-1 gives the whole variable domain DTGVSQNPRHKITKRGQNVTFRCDPISEHNRLYWYRQTLGQGPEFLTYFQNEAQLEKSRLLSDRFSAERPKGSFSTLEIQRTEQGDSAMYLCASSLGSGSYNEQFFGPGTRLTVL.